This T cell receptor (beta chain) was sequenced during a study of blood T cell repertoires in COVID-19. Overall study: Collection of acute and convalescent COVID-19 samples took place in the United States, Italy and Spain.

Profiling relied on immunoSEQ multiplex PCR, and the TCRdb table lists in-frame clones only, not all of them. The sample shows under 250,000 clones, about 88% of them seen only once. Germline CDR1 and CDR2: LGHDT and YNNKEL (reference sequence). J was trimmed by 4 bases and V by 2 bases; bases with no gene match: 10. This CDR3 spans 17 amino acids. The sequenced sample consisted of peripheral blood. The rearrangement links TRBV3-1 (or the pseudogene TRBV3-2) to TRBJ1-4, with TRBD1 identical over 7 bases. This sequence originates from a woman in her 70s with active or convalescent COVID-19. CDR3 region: CASSQNPGGLGNEKLFF. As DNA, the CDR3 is TGTGCCAGCAGCCAAAATCCAGGGGGGCTGGGTAATGAAAAACTGTTTTTT.